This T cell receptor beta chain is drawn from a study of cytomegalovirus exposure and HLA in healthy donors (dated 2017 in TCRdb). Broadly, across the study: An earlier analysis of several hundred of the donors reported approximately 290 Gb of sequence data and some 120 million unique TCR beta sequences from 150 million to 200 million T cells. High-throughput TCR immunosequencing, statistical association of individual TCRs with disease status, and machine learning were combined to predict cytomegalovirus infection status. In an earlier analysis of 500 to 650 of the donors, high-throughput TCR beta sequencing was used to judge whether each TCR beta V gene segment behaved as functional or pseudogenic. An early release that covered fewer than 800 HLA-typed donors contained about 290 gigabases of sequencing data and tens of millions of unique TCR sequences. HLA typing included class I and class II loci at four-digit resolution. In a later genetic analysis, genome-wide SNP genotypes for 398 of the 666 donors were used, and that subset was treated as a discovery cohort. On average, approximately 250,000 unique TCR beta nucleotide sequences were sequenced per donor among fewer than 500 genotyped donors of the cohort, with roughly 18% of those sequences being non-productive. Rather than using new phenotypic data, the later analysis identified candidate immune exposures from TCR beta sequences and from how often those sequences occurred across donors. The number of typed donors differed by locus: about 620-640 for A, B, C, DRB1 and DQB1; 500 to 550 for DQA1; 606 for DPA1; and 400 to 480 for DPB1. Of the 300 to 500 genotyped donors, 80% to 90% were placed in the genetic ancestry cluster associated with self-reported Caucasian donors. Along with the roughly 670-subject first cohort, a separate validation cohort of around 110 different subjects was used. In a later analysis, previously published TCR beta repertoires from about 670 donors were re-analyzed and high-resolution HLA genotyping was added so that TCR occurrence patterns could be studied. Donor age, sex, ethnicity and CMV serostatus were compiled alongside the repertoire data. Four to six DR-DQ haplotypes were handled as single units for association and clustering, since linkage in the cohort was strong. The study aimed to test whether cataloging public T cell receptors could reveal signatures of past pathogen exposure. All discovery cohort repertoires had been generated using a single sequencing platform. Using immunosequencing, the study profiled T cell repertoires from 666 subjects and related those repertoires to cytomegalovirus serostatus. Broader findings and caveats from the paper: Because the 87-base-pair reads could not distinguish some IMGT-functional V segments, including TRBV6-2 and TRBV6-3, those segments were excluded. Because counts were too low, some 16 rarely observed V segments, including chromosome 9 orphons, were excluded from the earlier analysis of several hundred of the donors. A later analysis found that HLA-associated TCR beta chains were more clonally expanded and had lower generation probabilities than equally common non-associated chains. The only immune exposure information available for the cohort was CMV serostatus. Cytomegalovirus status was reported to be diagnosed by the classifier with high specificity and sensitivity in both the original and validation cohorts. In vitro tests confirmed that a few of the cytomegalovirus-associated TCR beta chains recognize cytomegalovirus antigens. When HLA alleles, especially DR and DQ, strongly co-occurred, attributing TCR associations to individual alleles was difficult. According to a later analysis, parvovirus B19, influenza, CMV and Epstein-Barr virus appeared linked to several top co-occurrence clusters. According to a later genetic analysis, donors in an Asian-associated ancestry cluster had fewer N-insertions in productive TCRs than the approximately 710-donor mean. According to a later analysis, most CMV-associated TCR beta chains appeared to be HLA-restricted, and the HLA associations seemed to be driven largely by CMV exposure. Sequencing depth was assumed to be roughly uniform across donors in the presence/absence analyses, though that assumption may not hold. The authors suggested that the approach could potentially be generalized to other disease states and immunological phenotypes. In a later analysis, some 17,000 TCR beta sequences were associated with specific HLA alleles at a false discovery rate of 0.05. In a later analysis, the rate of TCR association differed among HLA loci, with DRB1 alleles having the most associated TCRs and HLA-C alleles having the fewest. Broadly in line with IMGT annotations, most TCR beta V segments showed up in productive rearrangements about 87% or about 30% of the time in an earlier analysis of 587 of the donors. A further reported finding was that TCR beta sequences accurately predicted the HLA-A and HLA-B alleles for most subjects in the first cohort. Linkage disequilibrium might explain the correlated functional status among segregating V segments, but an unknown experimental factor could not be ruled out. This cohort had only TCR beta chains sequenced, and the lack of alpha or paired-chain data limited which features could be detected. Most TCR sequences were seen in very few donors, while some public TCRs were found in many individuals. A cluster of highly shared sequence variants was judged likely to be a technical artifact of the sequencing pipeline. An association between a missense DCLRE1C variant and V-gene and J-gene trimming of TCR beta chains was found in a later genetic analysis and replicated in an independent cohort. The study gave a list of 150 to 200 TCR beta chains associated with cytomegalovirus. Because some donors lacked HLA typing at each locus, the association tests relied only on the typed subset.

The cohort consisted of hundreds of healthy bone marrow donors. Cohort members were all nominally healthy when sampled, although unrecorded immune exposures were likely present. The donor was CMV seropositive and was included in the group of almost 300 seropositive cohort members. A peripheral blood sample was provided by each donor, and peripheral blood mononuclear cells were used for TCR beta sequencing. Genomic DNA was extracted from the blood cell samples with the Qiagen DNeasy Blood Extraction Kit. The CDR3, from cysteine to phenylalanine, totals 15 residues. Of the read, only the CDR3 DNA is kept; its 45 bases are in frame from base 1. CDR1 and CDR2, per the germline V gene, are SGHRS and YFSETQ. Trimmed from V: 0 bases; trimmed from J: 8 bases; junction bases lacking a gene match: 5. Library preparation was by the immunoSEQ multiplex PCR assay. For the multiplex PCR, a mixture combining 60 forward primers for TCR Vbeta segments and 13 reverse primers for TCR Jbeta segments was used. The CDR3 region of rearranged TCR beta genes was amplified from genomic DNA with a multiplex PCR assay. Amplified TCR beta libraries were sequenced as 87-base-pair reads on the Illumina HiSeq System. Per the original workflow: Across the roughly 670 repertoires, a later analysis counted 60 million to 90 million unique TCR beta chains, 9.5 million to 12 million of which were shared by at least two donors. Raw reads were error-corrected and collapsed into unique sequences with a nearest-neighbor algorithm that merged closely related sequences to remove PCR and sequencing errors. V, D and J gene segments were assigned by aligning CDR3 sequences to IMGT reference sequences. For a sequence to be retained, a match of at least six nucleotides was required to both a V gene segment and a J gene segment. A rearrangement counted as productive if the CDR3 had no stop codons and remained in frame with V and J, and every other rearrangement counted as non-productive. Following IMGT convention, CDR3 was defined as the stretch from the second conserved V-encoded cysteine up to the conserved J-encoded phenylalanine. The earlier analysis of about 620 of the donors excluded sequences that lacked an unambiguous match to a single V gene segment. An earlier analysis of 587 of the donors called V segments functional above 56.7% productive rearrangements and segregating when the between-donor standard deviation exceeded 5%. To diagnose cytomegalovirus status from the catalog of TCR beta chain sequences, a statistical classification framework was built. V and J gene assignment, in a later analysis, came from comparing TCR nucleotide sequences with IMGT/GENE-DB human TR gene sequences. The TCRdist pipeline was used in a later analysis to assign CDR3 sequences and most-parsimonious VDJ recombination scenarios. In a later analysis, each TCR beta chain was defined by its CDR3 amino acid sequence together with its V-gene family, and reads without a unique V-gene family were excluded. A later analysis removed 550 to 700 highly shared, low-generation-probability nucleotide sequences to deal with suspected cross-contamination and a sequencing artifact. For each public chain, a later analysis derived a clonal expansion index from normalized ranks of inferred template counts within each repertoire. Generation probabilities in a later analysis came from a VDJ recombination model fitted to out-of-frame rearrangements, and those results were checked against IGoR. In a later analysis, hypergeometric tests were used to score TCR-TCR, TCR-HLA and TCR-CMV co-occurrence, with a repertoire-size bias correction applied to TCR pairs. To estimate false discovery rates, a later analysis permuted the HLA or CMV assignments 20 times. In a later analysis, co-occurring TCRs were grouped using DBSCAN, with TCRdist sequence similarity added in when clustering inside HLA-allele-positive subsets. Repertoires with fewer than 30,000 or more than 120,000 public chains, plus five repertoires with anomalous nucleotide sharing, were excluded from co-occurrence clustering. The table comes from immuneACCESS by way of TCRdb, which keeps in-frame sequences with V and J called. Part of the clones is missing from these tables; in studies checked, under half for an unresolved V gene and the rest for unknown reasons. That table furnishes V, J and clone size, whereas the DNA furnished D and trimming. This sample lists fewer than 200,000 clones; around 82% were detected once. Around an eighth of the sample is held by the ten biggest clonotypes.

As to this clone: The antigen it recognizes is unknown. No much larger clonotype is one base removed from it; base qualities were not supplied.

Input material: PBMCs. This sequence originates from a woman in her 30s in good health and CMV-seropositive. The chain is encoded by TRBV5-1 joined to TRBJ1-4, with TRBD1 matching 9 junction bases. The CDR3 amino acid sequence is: CASSLGDRVGEKLFF. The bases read TGCGCCAGCAGCTTGGGGGACAGGGTCGGAGAAAAACTGTTTTTT.